The 24 T cell receptor beta chains listed next were all sequenced from one sample in a study of radiotherapy plus CTLA-4 blockade in lung cancer. The table came from immunoSEQ multiplex PCR; TCRdb's copy has only in-frame clones and leaves some out. The sample records fewer than 95,000 clones, under 90% being singletons. Sample: peripheral blood, taken from a patient treated with radiotherapy plus ipilimumab. Receptor source: a human donor with non-small cell lung cancer who had stable disease on radiotherapy plus ipilimumab.

The chain couples TRBV19 to TRBJ2-2; 7 nucleotides agree with TRBD1. The CDR3 has 15 residues. Germline assignment: CDR1 LNHDA and CDR2 SQIVND (reference sequence). Trimming at V came to 4 bases and at J to 4 bases, leaving 6 bases not matched to a gene. CDR3 in DNA: TGTGCCAGTAGTAGAGCAGACAGGGCCACCGGGGAGCTGTTTTTT. As protein: CASSRADRATGELFF.

This rearrangement joins TRBV5-1 to TRBJ2-3; 7 bases align to TRBD2. The CDR3 has 14 residues. V dropped 8 bases and J dropped 5; count of bases not matched to a gene: 11. The germline V gene has CDR1 SGHRS and CDR2 YFSETQ. The CDR3 DNA is TGCGCCAGTAAGAGGGGAGGGCCAAGAGATACGCAGTATTTT. Amino acids: CASKRGGPRDTQYF.

This clone has a handful of counts. This chain uses TRBV6-1 with TRBJ1-1; possibly TRBD1 for D (6 bases). Per germline, CDR1 MNHNS and CDR2 SASEGT. Trimming removed 1 base at V and 0 bases at J, with 9 bases between. The CDR3 consists of 15 residues. The CDR3 bases are TGTGCCAGCAGTGAAGAGGGACAAATGAACACTGAAGCTTTCTTT. It yields the protein CASSEEGQMNTEAFF.

Concerning this clone: A read error may produce the germline difference seen at one junction end. The chain carries TRBV7-6 and TRBJ1-2, with TRBD1 matching 8 bases. Germline V gene sequence: CDR1 SGHVS, CDR2 FNYEAQ. This CDR3 contains 16 residues. The CDR3 reads CASSLAPTGAEYGHTF. The CDR3, as DNA: TGTGCCAGCAGCTTAGCGCCGACAGGGGCCGAATATGGCCACACCTTC.

The rearrangement uses TRBV28 and TRBJ2-7; the D gene is possibly TRBD2 (6 bases). Trimming left V 7 bases short and J 9 bases short, with 19 bases between. This CDR3 spans 13 amino acids. Germline V gene sequence: CDR1 MDHEN, CDR2 SYDVKM. The CDR3 is CASIDRDSLAQYF. The CDR3 DNA is TGTGCCAGCATCGACCGGGACTCCCTGGCGCAGTACTTC. The whole variable domain, remainder taken from reference TRBV28 and TRBJ2-7, is DVKVTQSSRYLVKRTGEKVFLECVQDMDHENMFWYRQDPGLGLRLIYFSYDVKMKEKGDIPEGYSVSREKKERFSLILESASTNQTSMYLCASIDRDSLAQYFGPGTRLTVT.

The V and J genes are TRBV28 and TRBJ2-7, with D possibly called TRBD1 or TRBD2 (5 bases each). Trimming took off 5 bases at V and 4 bases at J, with 12 bases between the two ends. The germline gives CDR1 MDHEN, CDR2 SYDVKM. The length of the CDR3 is 13 residues. The CDR3 here is CASSPGTGYEQYF. The CDR3, as DNA: TGTGCCAGCAGTCCCGGGACCGGGTACGAGCAGTACTTC.

The V call is TRBV6-5, the J call TRBJ1-4; 9 bases match TRBD1. The CDR3 length is 14 residues. Germline V lookup: CDR1 MNHEY, CDR2 SVGAGI. Trimming took 6 bases from V and 10 from J; bases not matched to a gene: 9. The CDR3 DNA sequence: TGTGCCAGCAGGAACCGGGACAGGGAAGGAAAACTGTTTTTT. It encodes CASRNRDREGKLFF.

The J gene is TRBJ2-1, the V gene TRBV4-2; a weak D match, TRBD2 (6 bases). The germline gives CDR1 LGHNA, CDR2 YNFKEQ. V was cut by 0 bases and J by 9 bases, with 15 bases left in between. The CDR3 sequence is 15 residues long. The CDR3 DNA reads as TGTGCCAGCAGCCAAGATAAGGCTAGCGTGCGTGAGCAGTTCTTC. Protein sequence: CASSQDKASVREQFF.

The J gene is TRBJ1-2, the V gene TRBV15; 7 bases are shared with TRBD1. CDR1 LNHNV and CDR2 YYDKDF come from the germline V gene (reference sequence). After removal of 2 bases from V and 8 bases from J, the junction contained 11 bases not matched to a gene. The CDR3 has 15 residues. The CDR3 nucleotides are TGTGCCACCAGCAGAATCGGACAGGCTGGGGCGGGCTACACCTTC. Its protein product is CATSRIGQAGAGYTF.

The chain has TRBV9 and TRBJ1-1; no definite D call. Trimming left V 0 bases short and J 4 bases short, with 13 bases between. This CDR3 is 15 amino acids long. Germline V gene data show CDR1 as SGDLS and CDR2 as YYNGEE. The CDR3 nucleotides are TGTGCCAGCAGCGTAGTGGGAGGCGGTGCCACTGAAGCTTTCTTT. Translation: CASSVVGGGATEAFF.

This sequence joins TRBV5-8 and TRBJ2-2; the D call may be TRBD1 or TRBD2 (5 bases each). V lost 1 base, J lost 4 bases, and 11 bases lay in between. The V gene's germline CDR1 is SGHTS and CDR2 YDEGEE. This CDR3 is 15 amino acids long. The CDR3 spells CASSLLGEGTGELFF. The CDR3 DNA reads TGTGCCAGCAGCTTGTTGGGGGAAGGCACCGGGGAGCTGTTTTTT.

This chain links TRBV11-3 with TRBJ2-2; perhaps TRBD1 as D (6 bases). The CDR3 consists of 15 residues. Germline assignment: CDR1 SGHNT and CDR2 YENEEA. The germline V and J ends were trimmed by 1 base and 8 bases, with 14 bases remaining between them. The CDR3 DNA sequence: TGTGCCAGCAGCTTAGGCCTACAGGGCACGGGGGAGCTGTTTTTT. Amino acid sequence: CASSLGLQGTGELFF.

This clone was recorded only once. The chain carries TRBV4-1 and TRBJ2-3; 8 bases map to TRBD1. Unmatched junction bases numbered 8, after V lost 3 bases and J lost 3 bases. The CDR3 is 16 amino acids. Germline lookup yields CDR1 MGHRA and CDR2 YSYEKL. This CDR3 is CASSQKGTGQTDTQYF. DNA of the CDR3: TGCGCCAGCAGCCAGAAAGGGACAGGCCAGACAGATACGCAGTATTTT.

The chain recombines TRBV15 with TRBJ1-5, with D possibly being TRBD1 (6 bases). V was clipped by 1 base and J by 3 bases, with 22 bases between them. Germline CDR1 and CDR2: LNHNV and YYDKDF (reference sequence). This CDR3 has 19 residues. CDR3 sequence: CATSRGQDRLLGNNQPQHF. The CDR3 DNA follows: TGTGCCACCAGCAGAGGACAGGATCGACTCTTAGGCAACAATCAGCCCCAGCATTTT. The whole variable domain, remainder taken from reference TRBV15 and TRBJ1-5, is DAMVIQNPRYQVTQFGKPVTLSCSQTLNHNVMYWYQQKSSQAPKLLFHYYDKDFNNEADTPDNFQSRRPNTSFCFLDIRSPGLGDTAMYLCATSRGQDRLLGNNQPQHFGDGTRLSIL.

The rearrangement uses TRBV25-1 and TRBJ2-7; 9 positions match TRBD2. Germline values: CDR1 MGHDK, CDR2 SYGVNS. Trimming took 9 bases from V and 2 from J; bases not matched to a gene: 5. This CDR3 is 13 amino acids long. The CDR3 DNA reads as TGTGCCAGTTTAGCGGGAGTTACCTACGAGCAGTACTTC. Its translation: CASLAGVTYEQYF.

The chain joins TRBV2 to TRBJ1-5; 7 nucleotides align to TRBD1. This CDR3 spans 13 amino acids. Trimming at V came to 6 bases and at J to 10 bases, leaving 9 bases not matched to a gene. Germline V gene lookup returns CDR1 SNHLY and CDR2 FYNNEI. The CDR3 spells CASSRQGDRPQHF. The DNA of the CDR3 is TGTGCCAGCAGCCGACAGGGCGATCGTCCCCAGCATTTT.

V is TRBV27 and J is TRBJ2-3; D call uncertain. The length of the CDR3 is 12 residues. The V end was cut by 6 bases, the J end by 2 bases, with 6 bases between. Germline values: CDR1 MNHEY, CDR2 SMNVEV (reference sequence). The CDR3, as DNA: TGTGCCAGCAGCCGATTCACAGATACGCAGTATTTT. Amino acids: CASSRFTDTQYF.

The chain links TRBV5-3 to TRBJ1-6; tentative D call: TRBD1 (5 bases). TRBV5-3 is flagged as an ORF with uncertain function. V lost 0 bases and J lost 7, with 14 bases in between. The CDR3 spans 16 residues. For the CDR3, the DNA is TGTGCCAGAAGCTTGGGAGGTGGCCGGGGGAATTCACCCCTCCACTTT. Protein: CARSLGGGRGNSPLHF.

The rearrangement joins TRBV28 to TRBJ1-4; tentatively, D is TRBD1 (6 bases). The germline CDR1 and CDR2 sequences are MDHEN and SYDVKM. The CDR3 consists of 16 residues. The V and J ends lost 3 bases and 7 bases respectively, with 18 bases between them. CDR3 bases: TGTGCCAGCAGTTTTGGGACACCCTCAATGTTTGAAAAACTGTTTTTT. Translating it yields CASSFGTPSMFEKLFF.

The chain joins TRBV30 to TRBJ1-6, with D maybe TRBD1 (6 bases). Trimming pared 0 bases from V and 7 bases from J, leaving 16 bases between. Germline CDR1 reads GTSNPN; CDR2 reads SVGIG (reference sequence). The CDR3 is 16 amino acids. In DNA, the CDR3 is TGTGCCTGGAGTGTAAGGGGAGGGGGAGGGAATTCACCCCTCCACTTT. Its translation: CAWSVRGGGGNSPLHF.

The chain has TRBV19 and TRBJ1-1, with 7 bases lining up with TRBD1. The CDR3 has 15 residues. V dropped 6 bases and J dropped 3; count of bases not matched to a gene: 10. The germline CDR1 and CDR2 sequences are LNHDA and SQIVND (reference sequence). The CDR3 sequence is CASSADREAHTEAFF. DNA for the CDR3: TGTGCCAGTAGCGCCGACAGGGAGGCTCACACTGAAGCTTTCTTT.

In this sample, this clone turned up a few times. The chain carries TRBV7-8 and TRBJ1-4; D is uncertain. There are 14 residues in the CDR3. Germline V CDR1 and CDR2: SGHVS, FQNEAQ. V was clipped by 1 base and J by 0 bases, with 3 bases between them. As DNA, the CDR3 is TGTGCCAGCAGCTTAGAGACAACTAATGAAAAACTGTTTTTT. This codes for CASSLETTNEKLFF.

The chain recombines TRBV2 with TRBJ1-2; D unclear. The CDR3 is made up of 13 amino acids. Germline V gives CDR1 SNHLY, CDR2 FYNNEI. V was cut by 7 bases and J by 7 bases, with 16 bases left in between. Here the CDR3 reads CASTHLQRPGYTF. The CDR3 nucleotides read TGTGCCAGCACTCACCTCCAGAGACCTGGCTACACCTTC.

The J gene is TRBJ2-1, the V gene TRBV2, with 11 bases lining up with TRBD1. The CDR3 is 16 amino acids. Germline V gives CDR1 SNHLY, CDR2 FYNNEI. The V and J ends lost 8 bases and 4 bases, in that order; junction bases with no gene match: 10. CDR3 DNA sequence: TGTGCCAGCTTATTCCCCGGGACAGGGGGTTACAATGAGCAGTTCTTC. It encodes CASLFPGTGGYNEQFF.